A single sample is the source of the 28 T cell receptor beta chains below, sequenced in a study of blood T cell repertoires in COVID-19. Produced via immunoSEQ multiplex PCR; TCRdb's table is partial and in-frame only. The table lists about 240,000 clones, around 80% of them singletons, with approximately 3.2% in the top ten. Sequenced input: peripheral blood. These receptors all stem from a woman under 30 with acute or convalescent COVID-19.

The V and J genes are TRBV28 and TRBJ1-4; TRBD1 matches at 11 bases. The CDR3 is 16 amino acids. The germline gives CDR1 MDHEN, CDR2 SYDVKM. The V segment lost 6 bases and the J segment 7 bases; nucleotides outside the gene matches: 10. Written as DNA, the CDR3 is TGTGCCAGCAGCCAAAACGGGGGACAGGGGGTTGAAAAACTGTTTTTT. It is translated as CASSQNGGQGVEKLFF.

The chain couples TRBV7-9 to TRBJ1-2; D unclear. CDR1 is SEHNR and CDR2 is FQNEAQ in the germline V gene (reference sequence). The CDR3 consists of 15 residues. V lost 1 base and J lost 4, with 13 bases in between. CDR3 in amino acids: CASSLEVGVFYGYTF. DNA of the CDR3: TGTGCCAGCAGCTTAGAGGTCGGGGTTTTCTATGGCTACACCTTC.

This clone occurred once. The chain is built from TRBV5-1 and TRBJ2-3; 10 positions match TRBD2. This CDR3 comprises 16 residues. Trimming at V came to 0 bases and at J to 5 bases, leaving 6 bases not matched to a gene. CDR1 is SGHRS and CDR2 is YFSETQ in the germline V gene. The CDR3 region has the DNA TGCGCCAGCAGCTTGGTTGGCTGGACTAGCGGAGATACGCAGTATTTT. Translation: CASSLVGWTSGDTQYF.

The chain recombines TRBV18 with TRBJ2-1; tentatively, D is TRBD2 (6 bases). V was pared by 3 bases and J by 9 bases, with 15 bases between. CDR1 and CDR2 (germline): KGHSH, LQKENI. The CDR3 totals 14 residues. CDR3 protein: CASSPEVGSGEQFF. The CDR3 DNA follows: TGTGCCAGCTCACCGGAGGTAGGTAGCGGTGAGCAGTTCTTC. Filled out from reference TRBV18 and TRBJ2-1, the complete variable domain reads NAGVMQNPRHLVRRRGQEARLRCSPMKGHSHVYWYRQLPEEGLKFMVYLQKENIIDESGMPKERFSAEFPKEGPSILRIQQVVRGDSAAYFCASSPEVGSGEQFFGPGTRLTVL.

The rearrangement links TRBV10-3 to TRBJ1-1; a weak D match, TRBD1 (6 bases). The CDR3 runs 16 residues. In germline, CDR1 is ENHRY, CDR2 SYGVKD. The V and J ends lost 1 base and 4 bases respectively, with 16 bases between them. The CDR3 region has the DNA TGTGCCATCAGTGAGTTGGGGGGGCATGATGCCACTGAAGCTTTCTTT. Its protein is CAISELGGHDATEAFF.

This clone was found once. This chain connects TRBV28 to TRBJ1-6; D is undetermined. The ends were cut back, 3 bases at V and 7 bases at J, with 10 bases in the middle. This CDR3 has 14 amino acids. Germline CDR1 and CDR2: MDHEN and SYDVKM. The CDR3 nucleotides read TGTGCCAGCAGTTTTGGCAGGTACAATTCACCCCTCCACTTT. Its translation: CASSFGRYNSPLHF.

Only a few counts were recorded for this clone. The chain recombines TRBV15 with TRBJ2-7; possibly TRBD1 for D (6 bases). The CDR3 totals 15 residues. CDR1 is LNHNV and CDR2 is YYDKDF in the germline V gene (reference sequence). Trimming left V 5 bases short and J 2 bases short, with 16 bases between. The CDR3 is CATSRATGRPYEQYF. The CDR3, as DNA: TGTGCCACCAGCCGGGCTACAGGGAGACCCTACGAGCAGTACTTC.

The chain uses TRBV6-4 and TRBJ2-3; TRBD2 matches at 14 bases. Trimming took 2 bases from V and 3 from J; bases not matched to a gene: 4. CDR1 is MRHNA, CDR2 SNTAGT, per germline. This CDR3 region has 17 residues. CDR3 DNA sequence: TGTGCCAGCAGTGACGGGACTAGCGGGAGTGGGACAGATACGCAGTATTTT. Translation: CASSDGTSGSGTDTQYF.

The chain recombines TRBV6-2 or TRBV6-3 with TRBJ2-3; 7 bases fit TRBD1. Trimming cost V 5 bases and J 0 bases; bases outside gene matches: 8. Germline CDR1 reads MNHEY; CDR2 reads SVGEGT. The CDR3 spans 16 residues. The CDR3 spells CASSLYRGPSTDTQYF. Here the CDR3 DNA reads TGTGCCAGCAGTCTATACAGGGGCCCTAGCACAGATACGCAGTATTTT.

The chain combines TRBV6-5 with TRBJ1-5; perhaps TRBD1 as D (6 bases). The CDR3 consists of 14 residues. V lost 8 bases to trimming and J lost 3 bases, with 14 bases between them. Germline CDR1 and CDR2: MNHEY and SVGAGI. The CDR3 DNA reads TGTGCCAGCGCTAAACAGGGATTCAATCAGCCCCAGCATTTT. It encodes CASAKQGFNQPQHF.

V is TRBV19 and J is TRBJ1-5; a weak D match, TRBD1 (5 bases). V shed 5 bases and J shed 4 bases, with 30 bases lying between them. The CDR3 covers 20 residues. CDR1 is LNHDA and CDR2 is SQIVND in the germline V gene (reference sequence). The CDR3 bases are TGTGCCAGTAGTCTCGACAGAGTGCAGTATATAAATAGACCTAATCAGCCCCAGCATTTT. Amino acids: CASSLDRVQYINRPNQPQHF.

This clone was seen more than once but under ten times. The CDR3 coding sequence is TGTGCCAGCACCCGGCAGGGATCGGCTGGCTACACCTTC. The encoded protein is CASTRQGSAGYTF. The rearrangement joins TRBV27 to TRBJ1-2; perhaps TRBD1 as D (5 bases). The CDR3 extends over 13 amino acids. V was clipped by 7 bases and J by 7 bases, with 16 bases between them. Per the germline V gene, CDR1 is MNHEY and CDR2 is SMNVEV (reference sequence).

The J gene is TRBJ2-3, the V gene TRBV5-1, with 11 bases fitting TRBD2. The CDR3 spans 16 residues. V gave up 0 bases and J gave up 7 bases; unmatched junction bases: 7. Germline CDR1 reads SGHRS; CDR2 reads YFSETQ. The CDR3 is CASSLESSGRTYTQYF. DNA for the CDR3: TGCGCCAGCAGCTTGGAGTCTAGCGGGAGGACTTATACGCAGTATTTT.

The gene calls are TRBV6-5 and TRBJ1-4; 7 bases are a match to TRBD1. The CDR3 totals 11 residues. Per the germline V gene, CDR1 is MNHEY and CDR2 is SVGAGI. J lost 8 bases, V lost 10 bases, and 4 bases had no gene match. CDR3 nucleotide sequence: TGTGCCACCGAGACAGGGGAAAAACTGTTTTTT. It codes for CATETGEKLFF.

The chain has TRBV27 and TRBJ2-2, with 14 positions matching TRBD2. The V segment lost 6 bases and the J segment 3 bases; nucleotides outside the gene matches: 9. The V gene's germline CDR1 is MNHEY and CDR2 SMNVEV (reference sequence). CDR3 length: 18 amino acids. The chain's CDR3 is CASSKGLAGEVDTGELFF. As DNA, the CDR3 is TGTGCCAGCAGCAAGGGACTAGCGGGAGAGGTGGACACCGGGGAGCTGTTTTTT.

This rearrangement joins TRBV7-6 to TRBJ2-1; 8 bases align to TRBD1. The germline V gene has CDR1 SGHVS and CDR2 FNYEAQ. There are 17 residues in the CDR3. The V segment lost 7 bases and the J segment 1 base; nucleotides outside the gene matches: 12. CDR3 sequence (DNA): TGTGCCAGCACCATTGGACAGGGCTTTAAATCCTACAATGAGCAGTTCTTC. Its translation: CASTIGQGFKSYNEQFF.

The sample holds one count of this clone. This rearrangement joins TRBV27 to TRBJ1-2, with 9 positions matching TRBD1. Losses at the gene ends were 5 bases for V and 1 base for J; bases not matched to a gene: 5. This CDR3 comprises 15 residues. Germline values: CDR1 MNHEY, CDR2 SMNVEV (reference sequence). In DNA, the CDR3 is TGTGCCAGCAGTACCGGGACAGGGTTTAACTATGGCTACACCTTC. It encodes CASSTGTGFNYGYTF.

This clone was recorded only once. The chain joins TRBV7-9 to TRBJ1-4, with a tentative D call TRBD1 (5 bases). Germline assignment: CDR1 SEHNR and CDR2 FQNEAQ (reference sequence). The CDR3 spans 14 residues. V lost 6 bases to trimming and J lost 0 bases, with 8 bases between them. CDR3 sequence (DNA): TGTGCCAGCAGTTCACAGGCAACTAATGAAAAACTGTTTTTT. It specifies CASSSQATNEKLFF. Full variable domain (remainder filled in from reference TRBV7-9 and TRBJ1-4): DTGVSQNPRHKITKRGQNVTFRCDPISEHNRLYWYRQTLGQGPEFLTYFQNEAQLEKSRLLSDRFSAERPKGSFSTLEIQRTEQGDSAMYLCASSSQATNEKLFFGSGTQLSVL.

The V gene is TRBV3-1 (or the pseudogene TRBV3-2), the J gene TRBJ2-5; perhaps TRBD2 as D (5 bases). The ends were cut back, 1 base at V and 3 bases at J, with 12 bases in the middle. This CDR3 is 15 amino acids long. The germline gives CDR1 LGHDT, CDR2 YNNKEL (reference sequence). The CDR3 DNA sequence: TGTGCCAGCAGCCAAGGGCGGGTGGCTAAAGAGACCCAGTACTTC. Translated, it gives CASSQGRVAKETQYF.

This clone was seen only once. The J gene is TRBJ2-7, the V gene TRBV28; TRBD2 matches at 8 bases. CDR3 size: 15 residues. With 1 base clipped from V and 2 bases from J, the junction kept 4 bases outside the gene matches. Germline CDR1 is MDHEN and CDR2 is SYDVKM. The CDR3, as DNA: TGTGCCAGCAGTTTATCGGCGGGAGGACCCTACGAGCAGTACTTC. It is translated as CASSLSAGGPYEQYF.

The V and J genes are TRBV19 and TRBJ2-2; the match to TRBD1 covers 7 bases. The CDR3 is 16 amino acids. V lost 8 bases, J lost 6 bases, and 15 bases stayed unmatched. The germline CDR1 and CDR2 sequences are LNHDA and SQIVND (reference sequence). In nucleotides, the CDR3 is TGTGCCAGTGTGGGTAAGGGACAGAAAAATTCCGGGGAGCTGTTTTTT. This codes for CASVGKGQKNSGELFF.

The J gene is TRBJ1-1, the V gene TRBV21-1; TRBD1 is the table's D call and was not checked against the DNA. TRBV21-1 is an annotated pseudogene. This CDR3 is built from 14 residues. The CDR3 reads CASTWTGYNTEAFF. The DNA for the CDR3 is TGTGCCAGCACATGGACAGGGTACAACACTGAAGCTTTCTTT.

The V call is TRBV6-1, the J call TRBJ2-2; 7 bases are a match to TRBD2. CDR3 size: 14 residues. V was clipped by 3 bases and J by 3 bases; unmatched bases: 1. Per germline, CDR1 MNHNS and CDR2 SASEGT. CDR3 nucleotide sequence: TGTGCCAGCAGTGAGGGGGGGGACACCGGGGAGCTGTTTTTT. Translating gives CASSEGGDTGELFF.

V gene TRBV2 combines with J gene TRBJ1-2, with D possibly being TRBD1 (5 bases). V was shortened by 7 bases and J by 7 bases, with 19 bases between the two germline ends. The CDR3 length is 14 residues. Germline V gives CDR1 SNHLY, CDR2 FYNNEI. The CDR3 DNA reads as TGTGCCAGCACCGCTTCCCCGGACATTCCTGGCTACACCTTC. It yields the protein CASTASPDIPGYTF.

The chain has TRBV3-1 (or the pseudogene TRBV3-2) and TRBJ2-4; 10 bases map to TRBD2. Germline CDR1 reads LGHDT; CDR2 reads YNNKEL (reference sequence). With 4 bases clipped from V and 9 bases from J, the junction kept 12 bases outside the gene matches. The CDR3 length is 16 residues. The CDR3 loop reads CASSPKEAGGRGIQYF. In DNA form, the CDR3 reads TGTGCCAGCAGCCCTAAGGAAGCGGGAGGGCGAGGCATTCAGTACTTC.

This clone was seen more than once but under ten times. This chain uses TRBV28 with TRBJ1-3; 7 positions agree with TRBD1. The CDR3 runs to 16 residues. From germline, CDR1 is MDHEN and CDR2 SYDVKM. Trimming cost V 6 bases and J 5 bases; bases outside gene matches: 13. The CDR3 DNA is TGTGCCAGCAGCCAGGGGGGCAGGCCTGGGAGAAACACCATATATTTT. Encoded protein: CASSQGGRPGRNTIYF.

The V gene is TRBV27, the J gene TRBJ2-7; D remains unclear. CDR3 length: 12 residues. Trimming cost V 6 bases and J 3 bases, with 9 bases left between them. The germline gives CDR1 MNHEY, CDR2 SMNVEV (reference sequence). The chain's CDR3 is CASRHLNYEQYF. The CDR3 bases are TGTGCCAGCAGACACCTTAACTACGAGCAGTACTTC.

This clone has just a few counts. The V gene is TRBV6-5, the J gene TRBJ1-1, with 8 bases aligning to TRBD1. CDR3 length: 15 amino acids. J lost 1 base, V lost 5 bases, and 6 bases had no gene match. Germline CDR1 MNHEY, CDR2 SVGAGI. The CDR3 protein is CASSNPGTGNTEAFF. The CDR3 DNA reads TGTGCCAGCAGTAACCCCGGGACAGGGAACACTGAAGCTTTCTTT.